Listed below are T cell receptor beta chains from one sample, sequenced in a study of beta chain features in type 1 diabetes. Here immunoSEQ multiplex PCR was the method, and the copy in TCRdb shows in-frame clones only, minus some. The sample includes about 160,000 clones, 7.5% to 8.5% of them seen just once. Input material: central memory CD4+ T cells from blood. These receptors were taken from a man between 18 and 29 years old with type 1 diabetes. CDR3s include the opening cysteine and the closing phenylalanine or tryptophan. The order of the fields is D gene, V gene, J gene, clone size, CDR3 protein, CDR3 DNA. The D gene is left open where the match is weak. Clone size is shown for a subset of rows, as once, few, many or a class of expanded clone.

NA	TRBV27	TRBJ1-5	NA	CASKGQGWNQPQHF	TGTGCCAGCAAGGGCCAGGGCTGGAATCAGCCCCAGCATTTT
TRBD1	TRBV5-4	TRBJ2-5	few	CASSLQGAQETQYF	TGTGCCAGCAGCCTACAGGGGGCGCAAGAGACCCAGTACTTC
TRBD2	TRBV4-3	TRBJ2-1	few	CASSHGAGGRNEQFF	TGCGCCAGCAGCCACGGAGCGGGGGGGCGCAATGAGCAGTTCTTC
TRBD1	TRBV5-6	TRBJ1-2	few	CASTLGGQEYGYTF	TGTGCCAGCACTTTGGGGGGACAGGAATATGGCTACACCTTC
NA	TRBV10-3	TRBJ2-7	few	CAISESGVSEQYF	TGTGCCATCAGTGAGTCTGGAGTTTCCGAGCAGTACTTC
TRBD2	TRBV7-2	TRBJ2-7	few	CASSLADHRTSGNPYEQYF	TGTGCCAGCAGCTTAGCCGATCATAGGACTAGCGGGAACCCCTACGAGCAGTACTTC
TRBD1	TRBV19	TRBJ1-4	few	CASSSGTGATNEKLFF	TGTGCCAGTAGTTCAGGGACAGGAGCAACTAATGAAAAACTGTTTTTT
NA	TRBV15	TRBJ2-5	few	CAASRAYQETQYF	TGTGCCGCCTCGAGGGCGTACCAAGAGACCCAGTACTTC
NA	TRBV29-1	TRBJ2-5	many	CSVDGQWRVETQYF	TGCAGCGTTGACGGTCAGTGGAGGGTGGAGACCCAGTACTTC
NA	TRBV19	TRBJ2-1	NA	CASSMLRFGYNEQFF	TGTGCCAGTAGTATGTTAAGATTCGGCTACAATGAGCAGTTCTTC
TRBD1	TRBV5-1	TRBJ1-4	NA	CASSLYGTGNEKLFF	TGCGCCAGCAGCTTGTACGGGACAGGGAATGAAAAACTGTTTTTT
TRBD1	TRBV29-1	TRBJ2-2	NA	CSVEEEGQGASGELFF	TGCAGCGTTGAGGAAGAGGGACAGGGGGCCTCCGGGGAGCTGTTTTTT
TRBD2	TRBV7-6	TRBJ2-3	few	CASSFIAGFTDTQYF	TGTGCCAGCAGCTTTATAGCGGGGTTCACAGATACGCAGTATTTT
TRBD2	TRBV2	TRBJ2-7	few	CASMRDTITSGRARQYF	TGTGCCAGCATGAGAGACACTATCACCAGCGGGAGGGCAAGGCAGTACTTC
TRBD2	TRBV7-8	TRBJ2-3	many	CASSLLGTSPDTQYF	TGTGCCAGCAGCTTGCTGGGGACTAGCCCAGATACGCAGTATTTT
NA	TRBV11-2	TRBJ2-7	NA	CASSAYLLETSPYEQYF	TGTGCCAGCAGCGCATACTTACTAGAAACGAGCCCCTACGAGCAGTACTTC
NA	TRBV5-6	TRBJ2-5	NA	CASSLPNIYNQETQYF	TGTGCCAGCAGCTTACCCAATATCTATAACCAAGAGACCCAGTACTTC
TRBD1	TRBV10-3	TRBJ2-5	many	CATSGQLQETQYF	TGTGCCACCTCGGGACAGCTCCAAGAGACCCAGTACTTC
NA	TRBV27	TRBJ1-4	few	CASRTGGPNEKLFF	TGTGCCAGCAGGACAGGAGGTCCTAATGAAAAACTGTTTTTT
NA	TRBV7-2	TRBJ1-2	NA	CASSIPFAARGSGYTF	TGTGCCAGCAGCATCCCATTTGCGGCCAGGGGTAGTGGCTACACCTTC
TRBD1	TRBV5-4	TRBJ2-3	NA	CASRGQGLTSTQYF	TGTGCCAGCCGCGGACAGGGACTTACTAGTACGCAGTATTTT
TRBD1	TRBV18	TRBJ2-7	many	CASSPPGQGPYEQYF	TGTGCCAGCTCACCACCCGGACAGGGGCCCTACGAGCAGTACTTC
TRBD1	TRBV28	TRBJ1-2	few	CASSFPLFGQGEDGYTF	TGTGCCAGCAGTTTCCCCCTCTTCGGACAGGGAGAAGATGGCTACACCTTC
TRBD1	TRBV5-1	TRBJ2-1	few	CASTLRTGGGDEQFF	TGCGCCAGCACCCTCCGGACAGGGGGCGGCGATGAGCAGTTCTTC
NA	TRBV4-1	TRBJ2-5	few	CASSRSSGAGQETQYF	TGCGCCAGCAGCCGATCGTCCGGGGCGGGGCAAGAGACCCAGTACTTC
NA	TRBV7-9	TRBJ1-1	NA	CASSPDSEAFF	TGTGCCAGCAGCCCTGACAGTGAAGCTTTCTTT
NA	TRBV7-6	TRBJ1-5	NA	CASSLGLNQPQHF	TGTGCCAGCAGCTTAGGACTTAATCAGCCCCAGCATTTT
NA	TRBV4-1	TRBJ2-5	NA	CASSLMTTPEETQYF	TGCGCCAGCAGCCTTATGACTACGCCGGAGGAGACCCAGTACTTC
NA	TRBV29-1	TRBJ2-5	few	CSVASRPETQYF	TGCAGCGTTGCGAGCAGGCCGGAGACCCAGTACTTC
NA	TRBV30	TRBJ2-1	few	CAWKAPARQPEQFF	TGTGCCTGGAAGGCTCCCGCGAGACAGCCTGAGCAGTTCTTC
NA	TRBV6-6	TRBJ2-1	few	CASSSGQTRGDNEQFF	TGTGCCAGCAGTTCAGGACAGACCCGCGGTGACAATGAGCAGTTCTTC
NA	TRBV30	TRBJ2-5	many	CAWSRSSRETQYF	TGTGCCTGGAGTCGTAGTAGCCGGGAGACCCAGTACTTC
TRBD1	TRBV7-2	TRBJ2-1	NA	CASSLDRGLYNEQFF	TGTGCCAGCAGCTTGGACAGGGGCCTTTACAATGAGCAGTTCTTC
TRBD2	TRBV9	TRBJ2-1	few	CASTRGRGDNEQFF	TGTGCCAGCACGCGCGGGCGGGGGGACAATGAGCAGTTCTTC
NA	TRBV2	TRBJ1-2	few	CASSESGFGYTF	TGTGCCAGCAGTGAATCAGGGTTTGGCTACACCTTC
NA	TRBV29-1	TRBJ2-1	many	CSVPVTGNNEQFF	TGCAGCGTCCCCGTGACTGGAAACAATGAGCAGTTCTTC
NA	TRBV11-2	TRBJ2-1	few	CASSLNLAGYNEQFF	TGTGCCAGCAGCTTAAATTTGGCGGGTTACAATGAGCAGTTCTTC
TRBD2	TRBV7-2	TRBJ2-3	NA	CASSSPISGRDTDTQYF	TGTGCCAGCAGCTCCCCAATTAGCGGGAGGGACACAGATACGCAGTATTTT
NA	TRBV4-2	TRBJ2-7	NA	CASSQGTRVAYEQYF	TGTGCCAGCAGCCAAGGTACCAGGGTAGCCTACGAGCAGTACTTC
NA	TRBV18	TRBJ2-5	few	CASSGTPAQETQYF	TGTGCCAGCTCCGGGACTCCTGCCCAGGAGACCCAGTACTTC
NA	TRBV18	TRBJ2-5	NA	CASSPYFQETQYF	TGTGCCAGCTCACCGTATTTCCAAGAGACCCAGTACTTC
NA	TRBV5-5	TRBJ2-7	NA	CASSLMGGEQYF	TGTGCCAGCAGCTTGATGGGCGGGGAGCAGTACTTC
TRBD1	TRBV29-1	TRBJ2-3	few	CSVASYRGAQYF	TGCAGCGTTGCCTCGTACAGGGGGGCGCAGTATTTT
NA	TRBV11-2	TRBJ2-3	NA	CASSLASVGDTQYF	TGTGCCAGCAGCTTAGCTAGCGTCGGAGATACGCAGTATTTT
TRBD1	TRBV7-2	TRBJ1-5	few	CASSYDRGQPQHF	TGTGCCAGCAGCTATGACAGGGGTCAGCCCCAGCATTTT
NA	TRBV30	TRBJ1-6	NA	CAWSGINSPLHF	TGTGCCTGGAGCGGGATCAATTCACCCCTCCACTTT
TRBD1	TRBV28	TRBJ1-2	NA	CASATGTQGDYGYTF	TGTGCCAGCGCCACCGGGACACAGGGGGACTATGGCTACACCTTC
TRBD1	TRBV2	TRBJ1-6	few	CASSPDRAPSPLHF	TGTGCCAGCAGCCCGGACAGGGCCCCTTCACCCCTCCACTTT
TRBD2	TRBV5-8	TRBJ2-7	NA	CASSLFGGVYEQYF	TGTGCCAGCAGCTTGTTTGGGGGGGTCTACGAGCAGTACTTC
NA	TRBV19	TRBJ2-5	few	CASKHRVGETQYF	TGTGCCAGTAAACACAGGGTAGGAGAGACCCAGTACTTC
NA	TRBV18	TRBJ2-5	NA	CASSPGSGGEETQYF	TGTGCCAGCTCACCAGGCTCGGGCGGGGAAGAGACCCAGTACTTC
NA	TRBV6-5	TRBJ2-7	few	CASSYSRQVLYEQYF	TGTGCCAGCAGTTACTCCCGACAGGTTCTCTACGAGCAGTACTTC
TRBD1	TRBV7-2	TRBJ1-2	NA	CALDGTERGGYTF	TGTGCCCTGGATGGGACAGAACGAGGTGGCTACACCTTC
NA	TRBV5-1	TRBJ1-2	few	CASSGSGTNYGYTF	TGCGCCAGCAGCGGTTCGGGGACTAACTATGGCTACACCTTC